The next 27 T cell receptor beta chains were all read from a single sample in a study of OX40 agonist ivuxolimab in advanced cancers. Preparation of the library involved the immunoSEQ multiplex PCR assay. TCRdb stores this immuneACCESS table with in-frame sequences only. Part of the clones is absent; in the studies checked, under half of the shortfall reflects unresolved V genes, and no reason is known for the rest. In all, the sample holds tens of thousands of clones, and approximately 84% of those were seen once. The top ten constitute 2.5% to 3.5% of the sample. The specimen was CD4+ or CD8+ T cells sorted from blood, collected in a trial of the OX40 agonist ivuxolimab. These receptors were obtained from an adult with an advanced solid tumor such as melanoma, head and neck, liver or kidney cancer.

The rearrangement uses TRBV18 and TRBJ2-3; 8 bases align to TRBD1. The CDR3 sequence is 14 residues long. Germline assignment: CDR1 KGHSH and CDR2 LQKENI. V lost 3 bases and J lost 3; bases outside the gene matches: 2. Here the CDR3 reads CASSPDRVTDTQYF. CDR3 coding DNA: TGTGCCAGCTCACCGGACAGGGTGACAGATACGCAGTATTTT.

The chain carries TRBV6-5 and TRBJ1-2, with D possibly being TRBD1 (6 bases). V shed 6 bases and J shed 6 bases, with 20 bases lying between them. Germline V CDR1 and CDR2: MNHEY, SVGAGI. CDR3 size: 15 residues. This chain's CDR3 is CASSRVLTSGDGYTF. For the CDR3, the DNA is TGTGCCAGCAGCCGCGTACTCACGTCAGGGGATGGCTACACCTTC.

This clone was counted a single time. The V call is TRBV19, the J call TRBJ2-3; 13 bases line up with TRBD2. The CDR3 contains 15 residues. V trimming: 7 bases; J trimming: 3 bases; junction bases outside the gene matches: 4. Germline lookup yields CDR1 LNHDA and CDR2 SQIVND (reference sequence). CDR3 protein: CASKRGLAGTDTQYF. CDR3 in DNA: TGTGCCAGTAAGAGGGGACTAGCGGGAACAGATACGCAGTATTTT.

This clone has only a few counts. This rearrangement joins TRBV10-3 to TRBJ2-1; possible D gene TRBD2, 5 bases. The CDR3 sequence is 16 residues long. Germline V lookup: CDR1 ENHRY, CDR2 SYGVKD. The germline V and J ends were trimmed by 6 bases and 0 bases, with 15 bases remaining between them. The CDR3 DNA is TGTGCCATCAGCCGCGGAGGCGTGAGCTCCTACAATGAGCAGTTCTTC. It specifies CAISRGGVSSYNEQFF.

This chain links TRBV10-1 with TRBJ2-3; 7 bases are a match to TRBD1. The V and J ends lost 5 bases and 3 bases, in that order; junction bases with no gene match: 5. This CDR3 is built from 14 residues. Germline V gene sequence: CDR1 WNHNN, CDR2 SYGVQD (reference sequence). The CDR3 here is CASSRDRLTDTQYF. In nucleotides, the CDR3 is TGCGCCAGCAGTCGGGACAGACTGACAGATACGCAGTATTTT.

This clone has just one count. This rearrangement joins TRBV10-3 to TRBJ2-2; tentative D call: TRBD1 (6 bases). The CDR3 is 13 amino acids. The V gene's germline CDR1 is ENHRY and CDR2 SYGVKD. Trimming took 6 bases from V and 7 from J, leaving 12 bases between them. DNA of the CDR3: TGTGCCATCAGAAAACAGGGTGGCGGGGAGCTGTTTTTT. This encodes CAIRKQGGGELFF.

The rearrangement uses TRBV5-4 and TRBJ2-7, with D perhaps matching TRBD1 (6 bases). The V end was cut by 0 bases, the J end by 0 bases, with 10 bases between. The CDR3 runs 15 residues. Germline-derived CDR1 and CDR2 are SGHNT and YYREEE (reference sequence). The CDR3 region has the DNA TGTGCCAGCAGCTTGGGACAGGCTCACTCCTACGAGCAGTACTTC. Encoded protein: CASSLGQAHSYEQYF.

Remarks on this clone: Its ends do not fully match the called genes, so a read error is possible. The V call is TRBV7-7, the J call TRBJ2-5; D gene ambiguous. Germline V gives CDR1 SSHAT, CDR2 FNYEAQ (reference sequence). CDR3 length: 14 residues. Here the CDR3 DNA reads TGTGCTAGCAGCTTATTAGGCAGTCAAGAGACCCAGTACTTC. This codes for CASSLLGSQETQYF.

This chain connects TRBV5-1 to TRBJ2-7; D might be TRBD1 (8 bases). The ends were cut back, 4 bases at V and 5 bases at J, with 16 bases in the middle. Germline loops: CDR1 SGHRS, CDR2 YFSETQ. The CDR3 is made up of 14 amino acids. As DNA, the CDR3 is TGCGCCAGCAGCACCGGACAGGGAGGGAACGAGCAGTACTTC. It translates to CASSTGQGGNEQYF.

CDR3 sequence reads: CASSSLNTGELFF. CDR3 coding DNA: TGTGCCAGCAGCTCTTTAAACACCGGGGAGCTGTTTTTT. The chain recombines TRBV7-6 with TRBJ2-2; D is undetermined. Germline lookup yields CDR1 SGHVS and CDR2 FNYEAQ. The V and J ends lost 4 bases and 2 bases respectively, with 5 bases between them. This CDR3 spans 13 amino acids.

The CDR3 spells CASAGGTGYTDTQYF. The CDR3 nucleotides are TGTGCCAGCGCAGGGGGGACAGGGTACACAGATACGCAGTATTTT. This chain joins TRBV6-1 and TRBJ2-3, with 9 bases fitting TRBD1. Germline CDR1 reads MNHNS; CDR2 reads SASEGT. The CDR3 length is 15 residues. Trimming cost V 8 bases and J 2 bases; bases outside gene matches: 8.

The chain couples TRBV18 to TRBJ2-5; D is unresolved. The V gene's germline CDR1 is KGHSH and CDR2 LQKENI. The CDR3 consists of 13 residues. Trimming shortened V by 6 bases and J by 4 bases, and 12 bases separated the two germline ends. The CDR3 bases are TGTGCCAGCTCCCCCAATCACGGAGAGACCCAGTACTTC. Encoded protein: CASSPNHGETQYF.

J is TRBJ1-2 and V is TRBV28, with D possibly TRBD1 on 5 matching bases. Germline V gene sequence: CDR1 MDHEN, CDR2 SYDVKM. The CDR3 is 14 amino acids. Trimming took off 3 bases at V and 6 bases at J, with 14 bases between the two ends. The CDR3: CASSLGKGRDGYTF. As DNA, the CDR3 is TGTGCCAGCAGTTTGGGCAAGGGGAGGGATGGCTACACCTTC.

The chain couples TRBV5-4 to TRBJ2-3, with 12 bases that match TRBD2. CDR1 and CDR2 (germline): SGHNT, YYREEE (reference sequence). The CDR3 loop spans 16 amino acids. V lost 5 bases and J lost 4; bases outside the gene matches: 8. CDR3 residues: CASSYRLAGVSDTQYF. CDR3 sequence (DNA): TGTGCCAGCAGTTACCGACTAGCGGGAGTCTCAGATACGCAGTATTTT.

The V and J genes are TRBV20-1 and TRBJ2-3; D is unclear. Germline V gives CDR1 DFQATT, CDR2 SNEGSKA (reference sequence). Deletions cut 3 bases from V and 7 bases from J, with 8 bases between. The CDR3 runs 11 residues. In DNA form, the CDR3 reads TGCAGTGCTAGGAGGCAAAATACGCAGTATTTT. Translating gives CSARRQNTQYF.

The chain is built from TRBV7-2 and TRBJ2-5; D may be TRBD1 (6 bases). Germline loops: CDR1 SGHTA, CDR2 FQGNSA. The CDR3 length is 15 residues. V was cut by 5 bases and J by 1 base, with 14 bases left in between. This CDR3 reads CASSPMRGTQETQYF. The CDR3 DNA follows: TGTGCCAGCAGCCCCATGAGGGGGACCCAAGAGACCCAGTACTTC. The complete variable domain, with remaining parts taken from reference TRBV7-2 and TRBJ2-5, reads GAGVSQSPSNKVTEKGKDVELRCDPISGHTALYWYRQSLGQGLEFLIYFQGNSAPDKSGLPSDRFSAERTGGSVSTLTIQRTQQEDSAVYLCASSPMRGTQETQYFGPGTRLLVL.

V and J are TRBV2 and TRBJ2-2; 11 bases map to TRBD1. J lost 5 bases, V lost 5 bases, and 7 bases had no gene match. Germline loops: CDR1 SNHLY, CDR2 FYNNEI. The CDR3 runs 16 residues. The CDR3 DNA is TGTGCCAGCAGTCCCCTGGGACAGGGGGGAACCGGGGAGCTGTTTTTT. As protein: CASSPLGQGGTGELFF.

This clone was recorded only once. This chain links TRBV5-4 with TRBJ2-5; no clear D gene. CDR3 length: 11 amino acids. The V and J ends lost 7 bases and 3 bases respectively, with 7 bases between them. Germline CDR1 reads SGHNT; CDR2 reads YYREEE (reference sequence). CDR3 sequence (DNA): TGTGCCAGCCAGCTAAAAGAGACCCAGTACTTC. Amino acids: CASQLKETQYF.

This sequence joins TRBV1 and TRBJ2-2; the table's D call, TRBD2, has no DNA check behind it. TRBV1 is classified as a pseudogene. The CDR3 length is 18 residues. DNA of the CDR3: TGCACCAGCAGCCAAGAGAGGGGACTAGCGGTAAGGAACGGGGAGCTGTTTTTT. Its translation: CTSSQERGLAVRNGELFF.

The chain is built from TRBV7-3 and TRBJ2-3, with a tentative D call TRBD1 (7 bases). CDR1 is SGHTA and CDR2 is FQGTGA in the germline V gene. The V end was cut by 2 bases, the J end by 5 bases, with 8 bases between. The length of the CDR3 is 13 residues. This CDR3 is CASSLQGGDTQYF. The CDR3 region has the DNA TGTGCCAGCAGCTTACAGGGGGGAGATACGCAGTATTTT.

This clone is medium-sized within its sample. Different DNA sequences within this sample yield the same CDR3. The chain uses TRBV28 and TRBJ1-2; D is perhaps TRBD1 (5 bases). V gave up 3 bases and J gave up 6 bases, with 8 bases separating them. The CDR3 loop spans 12 amino acids. Per the germline V gene, CDR1 is MDHEN and CDR2 is SYDVKM. The CDR3 sequence: CASSFGGDGYTF. The DNA of the CDR3 is TGTGCCAGCAGTTTCGGGGGAGATGGCTACACCTTC.

This clone was seen a single time. The V gene is TRBV28, the J gene TRBJ2-2; no definite D call. The CDR3 spans 16 residues. With 2 bases removed from V and 3 bases from J, the gap between germline ends came to 13 bases. Germline V lookup: CDR1 MDHEN, CDR2 SYDVKM. CDR3 nucleotides: TGTGCCAGCAGTTTAGGGTCGTCCCCCTACACCGGGGAGCTGTTTTTT. Translating it yields CASSLGSSPYTGELFF.

CDR3 in amino acids: CASARGDTQYF. CDR3 nucleotide sequence: TGTGCCAGCGCGCGGGGGGATACGCAGTATTTT. V is TRBV7-6 and J is TRBJ2-3, with TRBD2 matching 7 bases. The CDR3 length is 11 residues. Germline V gene sequence: CDR1 SGHVS, CDR2 FNYEAQ. With 8 bases clipped from V and 6 bases from J, the junction kept 2 bases outside the gene matches.

This clone appeared once. V gene TRBV5-4 combines with J gene TRBJ2-1, with TRBD2 identical over 12 bases. V trimming: 2 bases; J trimming: 3 bases; junction bases outside the gene matches: 9. Germline CDR1 reads SGHNT; CDR2 reads YYREEE (reference sequence). The length of the CDR3 is 18 residues. The CDR3 loop is CASSFSLTSGRNYNEQFF. CDR3 DNA sequence: TGTGCCAGCAGCTTTTCCCTAACTAGCGGGAGGAACTACAATGAGCAGTTCTTC.

This clone showed up just a few times. The V and J genes are TRBV29-1 and TRBJ2-1; D is possibly TRBD2 (6 bases). The CDR3 has 12 amino acids. V shed 0 bases and J shed 8 bases, with 8 bases lying between them. Germline-derived CDR1 and CDR2 are SQVTM and ANQGSEA. CDR3 loop: CSVEDREYEQFF. CDR3 sequence (DNA): TGCAGCGTTGAAGATCGGGAGTATGAGCAGTTCTTC.

This clone was seen only once. The gene calls are TRBV4-2 and TRBJ1-2; D call uncertain. Trimming took 0 bases from V and 8 from J, leaving 4 bases between them. CDR1 and CDR2 (germline): LGHNA, YNFKEQ. This CDR3 region has 11 residues. DNA of the CDR3: TGTGCCAGCAGCCAAGACGGGGGCTACACCTTC. It translates to CASSQDGGYTF.

The chain links TRBV23-1 to TRBJ2-4; D tentatively fits TRBD1 or TRBD2 (6 bases each). TRBV23-1 is an ORF, with its function uncertain. Trimming pared 9 bases from V and 2 bases from J, leaving 20 bases between. The CDR3 is 16 amino acids. This CDR3 reads CAREGNTGFPKNIQYF. The CDR3 DNA reads TGCGCCAGGGAGGGAAATACAGGGTTTCCCAAAAACATTCAGTACTTC.